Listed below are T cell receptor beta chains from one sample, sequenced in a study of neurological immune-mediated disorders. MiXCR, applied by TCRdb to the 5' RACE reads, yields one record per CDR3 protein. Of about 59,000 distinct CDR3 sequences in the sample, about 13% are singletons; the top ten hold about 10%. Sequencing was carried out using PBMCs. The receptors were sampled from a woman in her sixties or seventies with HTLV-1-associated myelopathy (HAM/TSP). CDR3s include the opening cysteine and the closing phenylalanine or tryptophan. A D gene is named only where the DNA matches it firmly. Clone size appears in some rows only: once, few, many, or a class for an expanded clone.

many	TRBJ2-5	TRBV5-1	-	CASSLSWRRQETQYF	TGCGCCAGCAGCTTGTCCTGGAGACGTCAAGAGACCCAGTACTTC
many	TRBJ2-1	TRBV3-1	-	CASSQAQGLNEQFF	TGTGCCAGCAGCCAAGCGCAGGGTCTCAATGAGCAGTTCTTC
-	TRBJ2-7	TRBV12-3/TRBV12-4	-	CASSLWLIDSYDQYF	TGTGCCAGCAGTTTGTGGCTAATAGACTCCTACGATCAGTACTTC
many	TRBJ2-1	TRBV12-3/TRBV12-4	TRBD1	CASSPGTGRFYNEQFF	TGTGCCAGCAGTCCCGGGACAGGGAGATTCTACAATGAGCAGTTCTTC
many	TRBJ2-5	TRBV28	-	CASSESGEETQYF	TGTGCCAGCAGTGAATCAGGGGAAGAGACCCAGTACTTC
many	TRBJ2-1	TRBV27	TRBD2	CASHSGLAKSSYNEQFF	TGTGCCAGTCATTCCGGACTAGCGAAGAGCTCCTACAATGAGCAGTTCTTC
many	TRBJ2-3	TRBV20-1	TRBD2	CSARRTSGRVSDTQYF	TGCAGTGCTCGCCGGACTAGCGGGAGGGTTTCAGATACGCAGTATTTT
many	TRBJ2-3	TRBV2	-	CASSFILNADTQYF	TGTGCCAGCAGTTTTATACTGAACGCAGATACGCAGTATTTT
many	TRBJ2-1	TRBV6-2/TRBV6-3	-	CASSYTWTAKQFF	TGTGCCAGCAGTTACACGTGGACAGCTAAGCAGTTCTTC
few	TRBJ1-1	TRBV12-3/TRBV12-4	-	CASSLWVGTEAFF	TGTGCCAGCAGTTTATGGGTGGGCACTGAAGCTTTCTTT